The rows below give T cell receptor beta chains drawn from one sample of a study of shared clonotypes between healthy human individuals. This table comes from immunoSEQ multiplex PCR, and its TCRdb copy is limited to in-frame clones, with some not included. The sample lists under 2.5 million clones; about nine tenths were seen once. Material for sequencing was naive CD4+ T cells from PBMCs. These receptor sequences come from a man younger than 30 in good health. Some clones in this sample may be carry-over from other donors' samples. The CDR3 runs from the conserved cysteine through the conserved F or W. The D gene is left open where the match is weak. Clone size, where shown, is once, few, many, or a class for clones that have expanded.

clone_size	v_call	j_call	d_call	cdr3_aa	cdr3_nt
once	TRBV7-6	TRBJ2-7	-	CASSLAAGLTYEQYF	TGTGCCAGCAGCTTAGCAGCGGGCCTCACCTACGAGCAGTACTTC
-	TRBV10-3	TRBJ1-4	TRBD1	CAIKDGTGTEKLFF	TGTGCCATCAAGGACGGGACAGGGACTGAAAAACTGTTTTTT
few	TRBV7-3	TRBJ2-1	-	CASSLGLYNEQFF	TGTGCCAGCAGCTTAGGACTCTACAATGAGCAGTTCTTC
-	TRBV11-2	TRBJ2-1	TRBD1	CASSQGGARSSYNEQFF	TGTGCCAGCAGCCAAGGGGGCGCCCGGAGCTCCTACAATGAGCAGTTCTTC
-	TRBV29-1	TRBJ2-5	-	CSVVGLKTPQETQYF	TGCAGCGTTGTAGGGCTGAAAACCCCCCAAGAGACCCAGTACTTC
-	TRBV12-5	TRBJ2-5	-	CASGPWDSLGHQETQYF	TGTGCTAGTGGTCCCTGGGACTCCTTGGGGCACCAAGAGACCCAGTACTTC
-	TRBV4-1	TRBJ2-7	TRBD2	CASSQGGGLPYEQYF	TGCGCCAGCAGCCAAGGGGGGGGACTACCTTACGAGCAGTACTTC
-	TRBV15	TRBJ2-7	TRBD1	CATSGSRGHNEQYF	TGTGCCACCAGCGGGAGCAGGGGGCATAACGAGCAGTACTTC
-	TRBV2	TRBJ2-3	-	CASSAERVVTDTQYF	TGTGCCAGCAGTGCCGAGCGGGTGGTTACAGATACGCAGTATTTT
-	TRBV5-4	TRBJ2-5	TRBD2	CASRRGLANPGETQYF	TGTGCCAGCAGACGCGGACTAGCGAATCCGGGAGAGACCCAGTACTTC
-	TRBV30	TRBJ2-3	-	CAWWEGTGTDTQYF	TGTGCCTGGTGGGAAGGTACTGGCACAGATACGCAGTATTTT
-	TRBV5-1	TRBJ2-3	-	CASSLQGGPERQYF	TGCGCCAGCAGCTTGCAGGGGGGACCAGAGAGGCAGTATTTT
-	TRBV30	TRBJ1-5	-	CAWSVPASNQPQHF	TGTGCCTGGAGTGTACCGGCAAGCAATCAGCCCCAGCATTTT
-	TRBV6-1	TRBJ2-5	-	CASSEAGGETQYF	TGTGCCAGCAGTGAAGCGGGCGGGGAGACCCAGTACTTC
-	TRBV29-1	TRBJ1-5	-	CSVGGGRSQPQHF	TGCAGCGTTGGGGGGGGACGGTCGCAGCCCCAGCATTTT
-	TRBV9	TRBJ2-7	TRBD1	CASSPQGVSSYEQYF	TGTGCCAGCAGCCCACAGGGGGTCAGCTCCTACGAGCAGTACTTC
-	TRBV30	TRBJ2-7	TRBD1	CAWRQGQGAVAYEQYF	TGTGCCTGGAGACAAGGACAGGGGGCGGTAGCCTACGAGCAGTACTTC
-	TRBV9	TRBJ2-1	TRBD2	CASNDPPAGRPSSYNEQFF	TGTGCCAGCAACGACCCACCAGCGGGGAGGCCCAGCTCCTACAATGAGCAGTTCTTC
-	TRBV7-9	TRBJ2-1	-	CASSFLYNEQFF	TGTGCCAGCAGCTTCCTCTACAATGAGCAGTTCTTC
-	TRBV11-3	TRBJ2-2	-	CASSRTGSTGELFF	TGTGCCAGCAGCCGAACCGGGTCGACCGGGGAGCTGTTTTTT
-	TRBV6-6	TRBJ2-7	TRBD2	CASRAGTQQYF	TGTGCCAGCAGAGCGGGGACTCAGCAGTACTTC
-	TRBV5-1	TRBJ2-7	-	CASSLGISGPYEQYF	TGCGCCAGCAGCTTGGGAATTAGCGGTCCCTACGAGCAGTACTTC
-	TRBV5-4	TRBJ2-6	-	CASSSDLGANVLTF	TGTGCCAGCAGCTCAGACCTTGGAGCCAACGTCCTGACTTTC
-	TRBV6-1	TRBJ1-5	TRBD1	CASSAKLGQGDNQPQHF	TGTGCCAGCAGTGCAAAGCTAGGACAGGGGGACAATCAGCCCCAGCATTTT
-	TRBV11-2	TRBJ1-2	-	CASSPGPEGIYGYTF	TGTGCCAGCAGCCCAGGACCCGAGGGGATCTATGGCTACACCTTC
-	TRBV11-3	TRBJ1-1	TRBD1	CASSRTGQGNTEAFF	TGTGCCAGCAGCAGAACCGGACAGGGGAACACTGAAGCTTTCTTT
-	TRBV19	TRBJ2-1	-	CASAASPIGEQFF	TGTGCCAGTGCCGCTAGCCCAATCGGTGAGCAGTTCTTC
-	TRBV6-4	TRBJ2-7	TRBD2	CASSPSGHSYEQYF	TGTGCCAGCAGCCCTAGCGGACACTCCTACGAGCAGTACTTC
-	TRBV30	TRBJ2-1	-	CAWSVGGAGHNEQFF	TGTGCCTGGAGTGTAGGGGGGGCGGGACACAATGAGCAGTTCTTC
-	TRBV9	TRBJ2-1	-	CASSERPGISGSFYNEQFF	TGTGCCAGCAGCGAGCGGCCGGGAATCAGTGGGAGCTTTTACAATGAGCAGTTCTTC
-	TRBV28	TRBJ2-2	-	CASSPPWDPTGELFF	TGTGCCAGCAGTCCACCTTGGGATCCCACCGGGGAGCTGTTTTTT
-	TRBV11-3	TRBJ2-3	TRBD2	CASSSGLAGGTDTQYF	TGTGCCAGCAGCTCAGGACTAGCAGGTGGCACAGATACGCAGTATTTT
-	TRBV27	TRBJ1-5	-	CATPWGKHNQPQHF	TGTGCCACCCCTTGGGGGAAACACAATCAGCCCCAGCATTTT
-	TRBV28	TRBJ2-1	-	CASSTPAKSSYNEQFF	TGTGCCAGCAGTACCCCAGCGAAGAGCTCCTACAATGAGCAGTTCTTC
-	TRBV6-5	TRBJ2-7	-	CASRWQRESSYEQYF	TGTGCCAGCAGATGGCAGAGGGAGTCATCCTACGAGCAGTACTTC
few	TRBV28	TRBJ1-5	-	CASSTRTAGHQPQHF	TGTGCCAGCAGTACAAGGACGGCGGGCCATCAGCCCCAGCATTTT
few	TRBV7-9	TRBJ2-2	-	CASSLNNSPGELFF	TGTGCCAGCAGCTTAAACAACAGTCCCGGGGAGCTGTTTTTT
-	TRBV30	TRBJ2-1	TRBD1	CASHRDRGYNEQFF	TGTGCCTCCCACCGGGACAGGGGGTACAATGAGCAGTTCTTC
-	TRBV4-3	TRBJ2-3	TRBD2	CASSPSIVRASGTSTDTQYF	TGCGCCAGCAGCCCAAGTATAGTGCGGGCTAGCGGTACTAGCACAGATACGCAGTATTTT
-	TRBV5-1	TRBJ2-7	TRBD2	CASSLAPSGPYYEQYF	TGCGCCAGCAGCTTGGCCCCTAGCGGGCCGTACTACGAGCAGTACTTC
-	TRBV7-8	TRBJ1-2	-	CASSLSRPYGYTF	TGTGCCAGCAGCTTATCGAGGCCCTATGGCTACACCTTC
-	TRBV11-3	TRBJ2-7	-	CASSPRSGYEQYF	TGTGCCAGCAGCCCCCGGTCTGGCTACGAGCAGTACTTC
-	TRBV7-2	TRBJ2-1	TRBD2	CASSLAGGTPYNEQFF	TGTGCCAGCAGCCTAGCGGGAGGAACCCCCTACAATGAGCAGTTCTTC
-	TRBV28	TRBJ2-5	TRBD2	CATRGVRRETQYF	TGTGCCACCCGGGGGGTCAGGCGGGAGACCCAGTACTTC
-	TRBV30	TRBJ2-7	-	CAWSPGPGTPGFF	TGTGCCTGGAGCCCCGGGCCCGGGACTCCCGGATTCTTC
-	TRBV4-3	TRBJ2-3	TRBD2	CASSQDLRAGGPDTQYF	TGCGCCAGCAGCCAAGATTTACGAGCGGGAGGGCCAGATACGCAGTATTTT
-	TRBV4-1	TRBJ1-1	-	CASSQEPILTRAEAFF	TGCGCCAGCAGCCAAGAGCCGATTTTAACAAGGGCTGAAGCTTTCTTT
once	TRBV6-1	TRBJ2-7	-	CASSDPSPYEQYF	TGTGCCAGCAGTGACCCCTCACCCTACGAGCAGTACTTC
-	TRBV7-9	TRBJ2-5	-	CASSLGATQETQYF	TGTGCCAGCAGCTTAGGGGCCACCCAAGAGACCCAGTACTTC
-	TRBV7-2	TRBJ1-6	-	CASSRNSPLHF	TGTGCCAGCAGCCGAAATTCACCCCTCCACTTT
-	TRBV19	TRBJ1-2	-	CASQTGYSNYGYTF	TGTGCCAGTCAAACAGGTTACAGTAACTATGGCTACACCTTC